The 27 T cell receptor beta chains in this list originate from one sample, sequenced in a study of cytomegalovirus exposure and HLA in healthy donors. 60 Vbeta and 13 Jbeta primers were used in PCR. TCRdb keeps only in-frame clones here, not all; method: immunoSEQ multiplex PCR. The sample shows fewer than 250,000 clones, approximately 80% of them seen only once. Sequenced: PBMCs. The receptor set was obtained from a man between 35 and 55 years old in good health and CMV-seronegative.

The gene calls are TRBV6-5 and TRBJ2-1; 7 bases fit TRBD2. Germline loops: CDR1 MNHEY, CDR2 SVGAGI. V lost 0 bases and J lost 4; bases outside the gene matches: 6. The CDR3 runs to 16 residues. The DNA for the CDR3 is TGTGCCAGCAGTTACTCCGGGGGAGGGTTGTACAATGAGCAGTTCTTC. This codes for CASSYSGGGLYNEQFF.

V and J are TRBV19 and TRBJ1-5, with TRBD1 as a possible D gene (5 bases). The CDR3 covers 13 residues. Trimming stripped 5 bases from V and 4 bases from J, with 9 bases between. The germline V gene has CDR1 LNHDA and CDR2 SQIVND (reference sequence). For the CDR3, the DNA is TGTGCCAGTAGTCCAGGGTTTAATCAGCCCCAGCATTTT. Residues: CASSPGFNQPQHF.

CDR3 region: CASSLTGSGSYNEQFF. In nucleotides, the CDR3 is TGCGCCAGCAGCTTGACGGGTAGCGGCTCCTACAATGAGCAGTTCTTC. The chain uses TRBV5-1 and TRBJ2-1; D is perhaps TRBD2 (6 bases). The length of the CDR3 is 16 residues. The germline CDR1 and CDR2 sequences are SGHRS and YFSETQ. Trimming stripped 1 base from V and 0 bases from J, with 11 bases between. The variable domain in full, with the rest retrieved from reference TRBV5-1 and TRBJ2-1, is KAGVTQTPRYLIKTRGQQVTLSCSPISGHRSVSWYQQTPGQGLQFLFEYFSETQRNKGNFPGRFSGRQFSNSRSEMNVSTLELGDSALYLCASSLTGSGSYNEQFFGPGTRLTVL.

The chain recombines TRBV28 with TRBJ2-1; 10 positions match TRBD2. The V segment lost 6 bases and the J segment 4 bases; nucleotides outside the gene matches: 9. The CDR3 sequence is 16 residues long. Germline lookup yields CDR1 MDHEN and CDR2 SYDVKM. CDR3 sequence reads: CASRFPGTSVYNEQFF. CDR3 DNA sequence: TGTGCCAGCAGGTTCCCCGGGACTAGCGTTTACAATGAGCAGTTCTTC.

For this clone: An end of the junction differs from the germline gene, which may be a read error. This chain uses TRBV19 with TRBJ2-1; perhaps TRBD2 as D (5 bases). Germline CDR1 and CDR2: LNHDA and SQIVND (reference sequence). This CDR3 region has 15 residues. As DNA, the CDR3 is TGTTCCAGTAGTATCCGGGATTACGGGTACAATGAGCAGTTCTTC. Translation: CSSSIRDYGYNEQFF.

In its sample, this clone was seen a few times. The chain uses TRBV6-1 and TRBJ1-5; a weak D match, TRBD1 (6 bases). Deletions cut 6 bases from V and 6 bases from J, with 12 bases between. The germline CDR1 and CDR2 sequences are MNHNS and SASEGT. The CDR3 has 13 amino acids. This CDR3 is CASSGQQGQPQHF. In nucleotides, the CDR3 is TGTGCCAGCAGCGGACAGCAGGGTCAGCCCCAGCATTTT.

The chain is built from TRBV5-1 and TRBJ2-1, with 8 bases matching TRBD2. The germline V gene encodes CDR1 SGHRS and CDR2 YFSETQ. J gave up 2 bases and V 5 bases, and 6 bases lay outside the gene matches. There are 15 residues in the CDR3. Here the CDR3 DNA reads TGCGCCAGCAGGCCCGGGACTAGTGCCTACAATGAGCAGTTCTTC. It yields the protein CASRPGTSAYNEQFF.

This sequence joins TRBV27 and TRBJ2-1; TRBD2 is a possible D gene (5 bases). Trimming shortened V by 6 bases and J by 5 bases, and 8 bases separated the two germline ends. CDR1 is MNHEY and CDR2 is SMNVEV in the germline V gene (reference sequence). The CDR3 sequence is 12 residues long. The CDR3 DNA sequence: TGTGCCAGCAGACTAGGACACAATGAGCAGTTCTTC. Protein product: CASRLGHNEQFF.

The chain combines TRBV7-2 with TRBJ2-7; D is possibly TRBD2 (6 bases). The CDR3 has 14 amino acids. Per the germline V gene, CDR1 is SGHTA and CDR2 is FQGNSA. Deletions cut 10 bases from V and 1 base from J, with 17 bases between. CDR3 sequence reads: CAKPLAGKSYEQYF. The DNA for the CDR3 is TGTGCCAAGCCTCTGGCGGGGAAATCCTACGAGCAGTACTTC.

The chain is built from TRBV18 and TRBJ1-6; unclear D gene. The CDR3 contains 17 residues. The V gene lost 1 base and the J gene lost 0 bases, with 10 bases spanning the gap. The germline CDR1 and CDR2 sequences are KGHSH and LQKENI. CDR3 sequence: CASSPLASSSYNSPLHF. The CDR3 region has the DNA TGTGCCAGCTCACCACTCGCCTCTAGCTCCTATAATTCACCCCTCCACTTT.

To note about this clone: The identical CDR3 is also encoded by other nucleotide sequences in the sample. The chain is built from TRBV15 and TRBJ1-4; TRBD1 matches 7 bases. Trimming took 5 bases from V and 1 from J; bases not matched to a gene: 4. Per germline, CDR1 LNHNV and CDR2 YYDKDF (reference sequence). The CDR3 is made up of 15 amino acids. This CDR3 reads CATSPRQGTNEKLFF. The CDR3 DNA follows: TGTGCCACCAGCCCTAGACAGGGAACTAATGAAAAACTGTTTTTT.

The chain links TRBV4-1 to TRBJ2-2, with 9 bases matching TRBD1. The CDR3 sequence is 22 residues long. Germline V gene lookup returns CDR1 MGHRA and CDR2 YSYEKL. Trimming removed 3 bases from V and 1 base from J; junction bases left unmatched: 21. CDR3 amino acids: CASSHSRDPKGQGPLNTGELFF. In DNA, the CDR3 is TGCGCCAGCAGCCACTCAAGAGACCCCAAGGGACAGGGACCTCTGAACACCGGGGAGCTGTTTTTT.

This chain links TRBV6-5 with TRBJ2-1; D unclear. The CDR3 contains 15 residues. The germline V gene has CDR1 MNHEY and CDR2 SVGAGI. V shed 0 bases and J shed 0 bases, with 6 bases lying between them. CDR3 region: CASSYSPSSYNEQFF. In DNA, the CDR3 is TGTGCCAGCAGTTACTCGCCGAGCTCCTACAATGAGCAGTTCTTC.

This sequence joins TRBV9 and TRBJ2-3; D is perhaps TRBD2 (6 bases). This CDR3 comprises 15 residues. The V end lost 3 bases, the J end lost 2 bases, and 13 bases lay between the germline ends. Germline lookup yields CDR1 SGDLS and CDR2 YYNGEE. This CDR3 is CASSEGTFLTDTQYF. CDR3 nucleotide sequence: TGTGCCAGCAGCGAGGGGACTTTCCTCACAGATACGCAGTATTTT. The full variable domain, with the rest looked up from reference TRBV9 and TRBJ2-3, is DSGVTQTPKHLITATGQRVTLRCSPRSGDLSVYWYQQSLDQGLQFLIQYYNGEERAKGNILERFSAQQFPDLHSELNLSSLELGDSALYFCASSEGTFLTDTQYFGPGTRLTVL.

The chain is built from TRBV19 and TRBJ2-3; TRBD1 is a possible D gene (7 bases). The CDR3 is made up of 16 amino acids. Deletions cut 5 bases from V and 1 base from J, with 16 bases between. CDR1 is LNHDA and CDR2 is SQIVND in the germline V gene (reference sequence). The CDR3 here is CASSVQGGSRTDTQYF. DNA of the CDR3: TGTGCCAGTAGTGTCCAGGGGGGATCCCGCACAGATACGCAGTATTTT.

CDR3 sequence: CASSVSGNEQFF. The CDR3 DNA reads TGTGCCAGTAGTGTCTCCGGCAATGAGCAGTTCTTC. V gene TRBV19 combines with J gene TRBJ2-1; no clear D gene. V lost 5 bases and J 6 bases, leaving 8 bases between the germline ends. Per the germline V gene, CDR1 is LNHDA and CDR2 is SQIVND (reference sequence). This CDR3 region has 12 residues.

The chain uses TRBV7-2 and TRBJ1-1; a weak D match, TRBD1 (5 bases). CDR3 length equals 14 residues. The V and J ends lost 4 bases and 1 base respectively, with 10 bases between them. Germline CDR1 reads SGHTA; CDR2 reads FQGNSA. The CDR3 DNA reads as TGTGCCAGCAGCTACCGTACAGGGAACACTGAAGCTTTCTTT. Its protein product is CASSYRTGNTEAFF.

This chain joins TRBV2 and TRBJ1-1; weak D call: TRBD1 (5 bases). Trimming cost V 5 bases and J 4 bases, with 17 bases left between them. Germline V lookup: CDR1 SNHLY, CDR2 FYNNEI. The CDR3 runs 15 residues. This CDR3 reads CASSRPSGRVTEAFF. As DNA, the CDR3 is TGTGCCAGCAGTCGGCCCTCAGGGCGCGTCACTGAAGCTTTCTTT. Using reference TRBV2 and TRBJ1-1 for the parts outside the CDR3, the full variable domain is EPEVTQTPSHQVTQMGQEVILRCVPISNHLYFYWYRQILGQKVEFLVSFYNNEISEKSEIFDDQFSVERPDGSNFTLKIRSTKLEDSAMYFCASSRPSGRVTEAFFGQGTRLTVV.

The chain links TRBV27 to TRBJ2-6; 8 bases match TRBD2. This CDR3 has 15 residues. Germline trimming cut 3 bases from V and 5 bases from J; bases unmatched to any gene: 3. Germline CDR1 is MNHEY and CDR2 is SMNVEV (reference sequence). The CDR3, as DNA: TGTGCCAGCAGTTTCAGCGGGGGTCGGGCCAACGTCCTGACTTTC. It yields the protein CASSFSGGRANVLTF.

The rearrangement links TRBV2 to TRBJ1-2; D remains unclear. The CDR3 consists of 11 residues. Germline V lookup: CDR1 SNHLY, CDR2 FYNNEI. V lost 4 bases and J 7 bases, leaving 7 bases between the germline ends. CDR3 residues: CASSGSGGYTF. The CDR3 DNA follows: TGTGCCAGCAGTGGTAGTGGTGGCTACACCTTC.

The chain employs TRBV7-9 and TRBJ1-1, with 10 nucleotides matching TRBD1. With 4 bases clipped from V and 3 bases from J, the junction kept 5 bases outside the gene matches. In germline, CDR1 is SEHNR, CDR2 FQNEAQ (reference sequence). The CDR3 runs 15 residues. DNA for the CDR3: TGTGCCAGCAGCTCGGGACAGGGGCGGGACACTGAAGCTTTCTTT. Its protein is CASSSGQGRDTEAFF.

This sequence joins TRBV9 and TRBJ2-3; 11 nucleotides agree with TRBD1. Trimming removed 4 bases from V and 4 bases from J; junction bases left unmatched: 5. Looked up from germline, CDR1 is SGDLS and CDR2 is YYNGEE. The length of the CDR3 is 15 residues. The CDR3 spells CASSSRGQGADTQYF. The CDR3 nucleotides read TGTGCCAGCAGCTCTAGGGGACAGGGGGCAGATACGCAGTATTTT.

CDR3 bases: TGTGCCAGCACTGGGCTAGCGGATATCTCTGGGGCCAACGTCCTGACTTTC. It translates to CASTGLADISGANVLTF. The rearrangement uses TRBV9 and TRBJ2-6; the match to TRBD2 covers 7 bases. CDR3 length: 17 residues. V shed 6 bases and J 0 bases; nucleotides not matched to a gene: 9. Germline CDR1 is SGDLS and CDR2 is YYNGEE.

The chain has TRBV19 and TRBJ2-2, with TRBD1 matching 9 bases. Germline-derived CDR1 and CDR2 are LNHDA and SQIVND (reference sequence). V was pared by 5 bases and J by 6 bases, with 16 bases of the junction left unmatched. The CDR3 length is 18 residues. The CDR3 region has the DNA TGTGCCAGTAGTTCGCCCAACGATGGGACAGGGTTAGCCGGGGAGCTGTTTTTT. It is translated as CASSSPNDGTGLAGELFF.

The CDR3 nucleotides are TGTGCCAGCAGCCCCCGCTATAATTCACCCCTCCACTTT. Translation: CASSPRYNSPLHF. The chain couples TRBV5-6 to TRBJ1-6; no reliable D call. CDR3 length: 13 amino acids. The V end was cut by 4 bases, the J end by 3 bases, with 5 bases between. CDR1 is SGHDT, CDR2 YYEEEE, per germline.

This clone was picked up a small number of times. The rearrangement uses TRBV7-8 and TRBJ1-2; the D gene is possibly TRBD1 (5 bases). Trimming took off 1 base at V and 7 bases at J, with 28 bases between the two ends. CDR1 and CDR2 from the germline V gene are SGHVS and FQNEAQ. The CDR3 spans 19 residues. The CDR3 sequence: CASSLVGGWEGGSRGGYTF. In DNA form, the CDR3 reads TGTGCCAGCAGCTTAGTTGGGGGTTGGGAGGGAGGGTCCAGAGGTGGCTACACCTTC.

The chain recombines TRBV5-1 with TRBJ2-5, with TRBD2 as a possible D gene (7 bases). Germline values: CDR1 SGHRS, CDR2 YFSETQ. Trimming shortened V by 3 bases and J by 5 bases, and 14 bases separated the two germline ends. This CDR3 comprises 14 residues. CDR3 protein: CASSWEGTLETQYF. CDR3 in DNA: TGCGCCAGCAGCTGGGAGGGGACATTGGAGACCCAGTACTTC.